A single sample is the source of the 13 T cell receptor beta chains below, sequenced in a study of cytomegalovirus exposure and HLA in healthy donors. A multiplex PCR was run with 60 Vbeta primers and 13 Jbeta primers. TCRdb's copy holds only in-frame clones and misses some; the assay was immunoSEQ multiplex PCR. The data show 45,000 to 60,000 clones, with around three quarters seen just once and around 8.1% held by the top ten. Material: PBMCs. The source of these receptors is a man younger than 45 in good health and CMV-seropositive.

J is TRBJ2-2 and V is TRBV10-3, with D possibly TRBD2 on 5 matching bases. The CDR3 sequence is 17 residues long. The germline V and J ends were trimmed by 2 bases and 6 bases, with 19 bases remaining between them. The germline CDR1 and CDR2 sequences are ENHRY and SYGVKD. CDR3 nucleotide sequence: TGTGCCATCAGTGAGCCTCCGGGAAGACAAATGGCCGGGGAGCTGTTTTTT. Translation: CAISEPPGRQMAGELFF.

V gene TRBV7-2 combines with J gene TRBJ2-2; TRBD2 agrees at 7 bases. J lost 4 bases, V lost 1 base, and 3 bases had no gene match. CDR3 length: 15 amino acids. Germline V lookup: CDR1 SGHTA, CDR2 FQGNSA. For the CDR3, the DNA is TGTGCCAGCAGCTTAGTATCTAGCGGCACCGGGGAGCTGTTTTTT. This codes for CASSLVSSGTGELFF.

The rearrangement joins TRBV5-1 to TRBJ2-7; D unclear. Trimming shortened V by 0 bases and J by 3 bases, and 16 bases separated the two germline ends. Germline lookup yields CDR1 SGHRS and CDR2 YFSETQ. The CDR3 has 16 residues. The DNA for the CDR3 is TGCGCCAGCAGCTTGGGTGGAGCTGGAGTCATCTACGAGCAGTACTTC. Translated: CASSLGGAGVIYEQYF.

The gene calls are TRBV7-9 and TRBJ2-2; 13 bases agree with TRBD2. The germline V gene encodes CDR1 SEHNR and CDR2 FQNEAQ (reference sequence). This CDR3 has 19 residues. Losses at the gene ends were 5 bases for V and 3 bases for J; bases not matched to a gene: 12. The CDR3 spells CASSPKTSGGLVHTGELFF. For the CDR3, the DNA is TGTGCCAGCAGCCCCAAGACTAGCGGGGGGCTCGTTCACACCGGGGAGCTGTTTTTT.

This sequence joins TRBV11-2 and TRBJ2-6; D uncertain. V lost 4 bases and J 2 bases, leaving 3 bases between the germline ends. Germline CDR1 reads SGHAT; CDR2 reads FQNNGV. The CDR3 sequence is 13 residues long. The CDR3, as DNA: TGTGCCAGCAGCTCAACTGGGGCCAACGTCCTGACTTTC. This codes for CASSSTGANVLTF.

In its sample, this clone was seen a few times. The J gene is TRBJ1-4, the V gene TRBV5-4; TRBD1 matches 9 bases. V dropped 3 bases and J dropped 8; count of bases not matched to a gene: 5. In germline, CDR1 is SGHNT, CDR2 YYREEE (reference sequence). The CDR3 runs 14 residues. CDR3 residues: CASSYDRGEEKLFF. CDR3 in DNA: TGTGCCAGCAGCTATGACAGGGGGGAAGAAAAACTGTTTTTT.

The chain joins TRBV11-2 to TRBJ2-5; the D gene is possibly TRBD1 (5 bases). The V end was cut by 7 bases, the J end by 4 bases, with 25 bases between. The germline V gene encodes CDR1 SGHAT and CDR2 FQNNGV. This CDR3 comprises 17 residues. The CDR3 loop is CASNLGALGYLGETQYF. Here the CDR3 DNA reads TGTGCCAGCAACCTAGGGGCCCTGGGCTACCTTGGAGAGACCCAGTACTTC.

This chain uses TRBV19 with TRBJ2-3; maybe TRBD2 (5 bases). Deletions cut 4 bases from V and 2 bases from J, with 13 bases between. The germline V gene has CDR1 LNHDA and CDR2 SQIVND (reference sequence). The CDR3 sequence is 15 residues long. CDR3 bases: TGTGCCAGTAGTACGGGGTACAGCAACACAGATACGCAGTATTTT. Amino acids: CASSTGYSNTDTQYF. Together with reference TRBV19 and TRBJ2-3, the CDR3 gives the full variable domain: DGGITQSPKYLFRKEGQNVTLSCEQNLNHDAMYWYRQDPGQGLRLIYYSQIVNDFQKGDIAEGYSVSREKKESFPLTVTSAQKNPTAFYLCASSTGYSNTDTQYFGPGTRLTVL.

The chain is built from TRBV5-1 and TRBJ2-7, with D tentatively TRBD1 (6 bases). This CDR3 contains 16 residues. The germline V and J ends were trimmed by 0 bases and 2 bases, with 15 bases remaining between them. Germline CDR1 is SGHRS and CDR2 is YFSETQ. In DNA form, the CDR3 reads TGCGCCAGCAGCTTGGGCGGACAGTCGGTCCCCTACGAGCAGTACTTC. This codes for CASSLGGQSVPYEQYF.

The rearrangement uses TRBV21-1 and TRBJ2-5; the tabulated D call, TRBD2, remains unverified against the DNA. TRBV21-1 is a documented pseudogene. The CDR3 runs 16 residues. CDR3 in DNA: TGTGCCAGCAGCAAAGGACTAGCGGGGAGAGAAGAGACCCAGTACTTC. Its protein is CASSKGLAGREETQYF.

This clone was observed a single time. The chain uses TRBV5-5 and TRBJ1-6; a weak D match, TRBD1 (6 bases). The CDR3 has 14 amino acids. Germline values: CDR1 SGHKS, CDR2 YYEKEE (reference sequence). V lost 4 bases, J lost 6 bases, and 11 bases lay in between. CDR3 coding DNA: TGTGCCAGCAGCCAACAGGGAGTTAATTCACCCCTCCACTTT. Encoded protein: CASSQQGVNSPLHF. Full variable domain (outside the CDR3, taken from reference TRBV5-5 and TRBJ1-6): DAGVTQSPTHLIKTRGQQVTLRCSPISGHKSVSWYQQVLGQGPQFIFQYYEKEERGRGNFPDRFSARQFPNYSSELNVNALLLGDSALYLCASSQQGVNSPLHFGNGTRLTVT.

CDR3 sequence: CASSPRGGPDTQYF. For the CDR3, the DNA is TGTGCCAGCAGTCCCCGGGGGGGTCCAGATACGCAGTATTTT. The gene calls are TRBV28 and TRBJ2-3; 8 bases fit TRBD2. Germline trimming cut 5 bases from V and 4 bases from J; bases unmatched to any gene: 5. The CDR3 runs to 14 residues. The germline V gene has CDR1 MDHEN and CDR2 SYDVKM.

This chain joins TRBV7-9 and TRBJ2-1; TRBD2 is a possible D gene (6 bases). The CDR3 totals 18 residues. The germline gives CDR1 SEHNR, CDR2 FQNEAQ (reference sequence). Trimming stripped 1 base from V and 1 base from J, with 17 bases between. CDR3 protein: CASSLGFGGALSYNEQFF. The CDR3 DNA follows: TGTGCCAGCAGCTTAGGGTTCGGCGGGGCCCTTTCCTACAATGAGCAGTTCTTC.